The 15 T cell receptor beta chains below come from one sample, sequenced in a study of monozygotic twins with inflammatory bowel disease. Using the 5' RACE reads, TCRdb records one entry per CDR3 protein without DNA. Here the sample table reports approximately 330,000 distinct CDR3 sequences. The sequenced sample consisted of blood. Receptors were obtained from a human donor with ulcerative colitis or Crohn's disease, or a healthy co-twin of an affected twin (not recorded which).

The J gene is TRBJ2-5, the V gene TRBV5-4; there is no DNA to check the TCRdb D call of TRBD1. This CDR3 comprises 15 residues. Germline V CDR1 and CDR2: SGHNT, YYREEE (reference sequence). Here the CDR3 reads CASSLVPGVAETQYF. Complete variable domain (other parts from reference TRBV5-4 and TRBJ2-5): ETGVTQSPTHLIKTRGQQVTLRCSSQSGHNTVSWYQQALGQGPQFIFQYYREEENGRGNFPPRFSGLQFPNYSSELNVNALELDDSALYLCASSLVPGVAETQYFGPGTRLLVL.

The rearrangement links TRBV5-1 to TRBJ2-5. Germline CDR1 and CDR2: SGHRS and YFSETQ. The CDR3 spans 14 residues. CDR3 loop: CASSLNTGKETQYF.

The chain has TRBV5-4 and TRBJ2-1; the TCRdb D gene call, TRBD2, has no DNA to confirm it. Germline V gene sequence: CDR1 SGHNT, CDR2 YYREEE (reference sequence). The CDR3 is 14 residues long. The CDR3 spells CASSIAGGKIEQFF.

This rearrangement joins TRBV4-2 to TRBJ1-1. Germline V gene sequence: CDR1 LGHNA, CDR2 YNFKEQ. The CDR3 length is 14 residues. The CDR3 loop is CASSQDWDLARAFF.

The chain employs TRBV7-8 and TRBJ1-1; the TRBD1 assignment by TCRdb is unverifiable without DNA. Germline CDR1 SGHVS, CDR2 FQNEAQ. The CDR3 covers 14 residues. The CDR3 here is CASSQTRGDTEAFF.

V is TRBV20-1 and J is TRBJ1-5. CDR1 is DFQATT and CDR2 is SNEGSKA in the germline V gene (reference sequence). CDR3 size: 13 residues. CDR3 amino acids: CSARIGVNQPQHF.

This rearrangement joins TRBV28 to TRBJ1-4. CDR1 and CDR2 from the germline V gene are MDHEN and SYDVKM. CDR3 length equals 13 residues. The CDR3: CASSSDGYEKLFF. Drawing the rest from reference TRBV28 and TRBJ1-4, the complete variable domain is DVKVTQSSRYLVKRTGEKVFLECVQDMDHENMFWYRQDPGLGLRLIYFSYDVKMKEKGDIPEGYSVSREKKERFSLILESASTNQTSMYLCASSSDGYEKLFFGSGTQLSVL.

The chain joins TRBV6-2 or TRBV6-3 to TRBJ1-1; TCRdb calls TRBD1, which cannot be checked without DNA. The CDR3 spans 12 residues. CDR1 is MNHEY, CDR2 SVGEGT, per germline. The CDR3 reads CASSYAGGEAFF.

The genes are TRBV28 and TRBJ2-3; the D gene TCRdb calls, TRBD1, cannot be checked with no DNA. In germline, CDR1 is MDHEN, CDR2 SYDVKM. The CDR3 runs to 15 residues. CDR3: CASSRPGTRSDTQYF.

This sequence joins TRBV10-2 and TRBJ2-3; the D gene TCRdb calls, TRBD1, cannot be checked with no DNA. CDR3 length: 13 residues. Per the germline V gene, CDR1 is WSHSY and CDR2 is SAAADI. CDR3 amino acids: CASSGRTGGTQYF.

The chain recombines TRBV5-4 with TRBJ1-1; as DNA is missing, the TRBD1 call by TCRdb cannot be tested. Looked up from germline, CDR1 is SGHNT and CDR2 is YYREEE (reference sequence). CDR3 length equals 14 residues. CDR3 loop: CASSAAGFLVEAFF.

This chain's CDR3 is CASSPRDKEFEQYF. This chain connects TRBV12-3 or TRBV12-4 to TRBJ2-7; TCRdb's D call of TRBD1 is untestable without DNA. This CDR3 region has 14 residues.

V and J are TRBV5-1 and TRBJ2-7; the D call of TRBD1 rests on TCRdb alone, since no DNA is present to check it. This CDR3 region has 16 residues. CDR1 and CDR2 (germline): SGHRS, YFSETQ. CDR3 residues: CASSFRQASSSYEQYF.

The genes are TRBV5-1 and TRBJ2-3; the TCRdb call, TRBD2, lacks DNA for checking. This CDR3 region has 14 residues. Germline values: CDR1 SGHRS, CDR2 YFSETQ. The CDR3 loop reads CATKLAGARDTQYF.

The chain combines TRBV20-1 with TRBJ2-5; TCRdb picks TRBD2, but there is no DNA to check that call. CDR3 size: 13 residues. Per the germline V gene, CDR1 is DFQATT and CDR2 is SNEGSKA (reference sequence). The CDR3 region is CSATLAGVETQYF.